The T cell receptor beta chain described here comes from a study of OX40 agonist ivuxolimab in advanced cancers. Study summary: Each dose-escalation patient presented with hepatocellular carcinoma, melanoma, renal cell or head and neck cancer. Regarding the study as a whole: Researchers report that CD8+ T cells had, on average, more expanded clones than CD4+.

The protocol was immunoSEQ multiplex PCR, while the TCRdb copy is restricted to in-frame clones and leaves out a portion. The sample holds 45,000 to 50,000 clones; about 88% are singletons and the top ten take over 50%. Germline V gives CDR1 LNHDA, CDR2 SQIVND (reference sequence). CDR3 length equals 16 residues. Trimming at V came to 3 bases and at J to 2 bases, leaving 9 bases not matched to a gene. On this clone: Its antigen is still unknown.

The chain links TRBV19 to TRBJ2-7; 8 bases line up with TRBD2. This receptor was identified in an adult with an advanced solid tumor such as melanoma, head and neck, liver or kidney cancer. Material: CD4+ or CD8+ T cells sorted from blood, obtained in a trial of the OX40 agonist ivuxolimab. The CDR3 region has the DNA TGTGCCAGTAGTATCCGCGGTAGCGGGGCCACCTACGAGCAGTACTTC. The encoded protein is CASSIRGSGATYEQYF.